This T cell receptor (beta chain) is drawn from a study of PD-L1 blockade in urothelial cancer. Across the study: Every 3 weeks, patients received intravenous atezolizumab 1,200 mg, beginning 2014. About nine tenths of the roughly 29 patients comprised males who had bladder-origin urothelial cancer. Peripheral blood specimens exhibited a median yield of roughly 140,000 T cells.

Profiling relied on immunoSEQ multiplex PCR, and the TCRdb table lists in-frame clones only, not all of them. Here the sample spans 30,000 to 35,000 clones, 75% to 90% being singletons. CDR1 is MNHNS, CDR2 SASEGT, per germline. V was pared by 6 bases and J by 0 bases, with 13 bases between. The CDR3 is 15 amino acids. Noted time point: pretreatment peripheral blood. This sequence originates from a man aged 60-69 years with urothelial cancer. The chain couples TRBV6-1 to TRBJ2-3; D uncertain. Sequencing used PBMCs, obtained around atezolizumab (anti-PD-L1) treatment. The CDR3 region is CASRALAASTDTQYF. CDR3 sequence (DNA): TGTGCCAGCAGGGCCCTCGCGGCAAGCACAGATACGCAGTATTTT.